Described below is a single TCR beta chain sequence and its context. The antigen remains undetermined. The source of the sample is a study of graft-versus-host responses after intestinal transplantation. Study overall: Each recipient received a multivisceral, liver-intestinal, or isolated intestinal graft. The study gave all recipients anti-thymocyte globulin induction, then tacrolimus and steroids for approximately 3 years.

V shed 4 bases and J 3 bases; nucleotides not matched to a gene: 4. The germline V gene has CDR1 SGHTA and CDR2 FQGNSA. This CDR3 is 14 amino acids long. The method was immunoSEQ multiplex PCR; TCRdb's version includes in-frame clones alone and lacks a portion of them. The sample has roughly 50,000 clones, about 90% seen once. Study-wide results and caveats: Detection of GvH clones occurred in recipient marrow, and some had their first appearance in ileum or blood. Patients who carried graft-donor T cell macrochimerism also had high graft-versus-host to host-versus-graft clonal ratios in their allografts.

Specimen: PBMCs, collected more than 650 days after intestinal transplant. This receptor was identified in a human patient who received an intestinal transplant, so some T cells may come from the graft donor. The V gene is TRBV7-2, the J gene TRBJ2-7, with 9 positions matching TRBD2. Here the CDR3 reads CASSSAGGGYEQYF. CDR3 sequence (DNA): TGTGCCAGCAGCTCCGCGGGGGGGGGCTACGAGCAGTACTTC.